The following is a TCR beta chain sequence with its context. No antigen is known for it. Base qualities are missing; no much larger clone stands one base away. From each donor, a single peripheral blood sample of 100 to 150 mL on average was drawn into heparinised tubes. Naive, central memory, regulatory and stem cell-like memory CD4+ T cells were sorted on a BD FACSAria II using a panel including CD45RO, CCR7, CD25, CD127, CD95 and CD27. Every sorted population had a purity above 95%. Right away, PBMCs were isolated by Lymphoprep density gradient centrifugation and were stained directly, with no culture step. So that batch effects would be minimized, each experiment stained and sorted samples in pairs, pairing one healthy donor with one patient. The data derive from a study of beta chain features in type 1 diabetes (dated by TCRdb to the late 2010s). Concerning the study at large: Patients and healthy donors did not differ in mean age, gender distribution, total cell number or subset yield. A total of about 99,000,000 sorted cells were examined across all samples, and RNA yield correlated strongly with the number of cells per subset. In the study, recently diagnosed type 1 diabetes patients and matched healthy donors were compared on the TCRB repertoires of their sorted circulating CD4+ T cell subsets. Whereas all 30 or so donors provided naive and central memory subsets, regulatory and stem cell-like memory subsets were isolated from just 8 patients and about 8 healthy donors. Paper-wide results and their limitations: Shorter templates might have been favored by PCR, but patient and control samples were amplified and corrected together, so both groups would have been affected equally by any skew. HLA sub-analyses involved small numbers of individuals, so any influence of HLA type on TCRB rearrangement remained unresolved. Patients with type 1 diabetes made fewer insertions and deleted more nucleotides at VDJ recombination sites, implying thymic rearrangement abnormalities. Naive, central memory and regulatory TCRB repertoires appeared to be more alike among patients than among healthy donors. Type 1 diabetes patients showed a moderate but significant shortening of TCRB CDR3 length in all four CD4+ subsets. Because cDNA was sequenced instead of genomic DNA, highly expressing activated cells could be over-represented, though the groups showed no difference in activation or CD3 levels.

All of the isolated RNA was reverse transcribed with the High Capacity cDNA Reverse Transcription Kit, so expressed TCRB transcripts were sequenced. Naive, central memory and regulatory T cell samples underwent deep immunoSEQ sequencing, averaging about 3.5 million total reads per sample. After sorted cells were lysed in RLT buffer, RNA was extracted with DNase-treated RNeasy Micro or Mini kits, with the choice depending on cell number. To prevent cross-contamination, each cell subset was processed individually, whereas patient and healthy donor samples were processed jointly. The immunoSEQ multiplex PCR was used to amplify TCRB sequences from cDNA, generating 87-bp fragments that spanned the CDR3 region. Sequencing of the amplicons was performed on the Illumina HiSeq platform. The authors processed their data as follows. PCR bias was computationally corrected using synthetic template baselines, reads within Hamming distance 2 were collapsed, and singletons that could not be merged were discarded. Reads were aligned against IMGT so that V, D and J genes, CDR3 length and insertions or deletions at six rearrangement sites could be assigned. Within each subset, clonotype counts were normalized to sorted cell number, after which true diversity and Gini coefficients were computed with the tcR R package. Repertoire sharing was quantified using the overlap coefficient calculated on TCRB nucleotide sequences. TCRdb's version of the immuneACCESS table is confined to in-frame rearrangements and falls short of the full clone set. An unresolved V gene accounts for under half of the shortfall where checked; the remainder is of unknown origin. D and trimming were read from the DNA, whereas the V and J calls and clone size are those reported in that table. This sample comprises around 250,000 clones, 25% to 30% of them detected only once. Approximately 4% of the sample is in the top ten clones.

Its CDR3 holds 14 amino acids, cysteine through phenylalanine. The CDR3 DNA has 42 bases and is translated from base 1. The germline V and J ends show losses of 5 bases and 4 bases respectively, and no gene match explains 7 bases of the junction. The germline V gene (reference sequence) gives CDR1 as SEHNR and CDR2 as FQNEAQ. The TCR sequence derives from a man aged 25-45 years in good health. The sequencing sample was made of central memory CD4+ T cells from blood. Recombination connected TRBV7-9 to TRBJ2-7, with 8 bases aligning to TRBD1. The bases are TGTGCCAGCAGCCCTAGGACAGGGCCATACGAGCAGTACTTC. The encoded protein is CASSPRTGPYEQYF.